One and the same sample provided the 13 T cell receptor beta chains below, sequenced in a study of T cell responses to AZD1222 COVID-19 vaccine. Libraries were prepared by immunoSEQ multiplex PCR; TCRdb keeps only in-frame clonotypes and omits some of them. Among more than 150,000 clones listed, more than 85% were seen once. Source: peripheral blood, taken after recovery from COVID-19. The receptor source for this set is an adult who had recovered from COVID-19.

This chain links TRBV2 with TRBJ2-7; possible D gene TRBD1, 5 bases. Germline V gene lookup returns CDR1 SNHLY and CDR2 FYNNEI. The CDR3 consists of 13 residues. The ends were cut back, 5 bases at V and 7 bases at J, with 15 bases in the middle. CDR3 in DNA: TGTGCCAGCAGTAAAGGGGTCTCGTTGGAGCAGTACTTC. Translating it yields CASSKGVSLEQYF.

The chain joins TRBV10-3 to TRBJ2-3; 12 positions agree with TRBD1. Trimming removed 4 bases from V and 6 bases from J; junction bases left unmatched: 8. The CDR3 runs 16 residues. Germline V CDR1 and CDR2: ENHRY, SYGVKD. Here the CDR3 reads CAISGRGQGAVDTQYF. For the CDR3, the DNA is TGTGCCATCAGTGGCCGGGGACAGGGGGCGGTGGATACGCAGTATTTT.

The chain recombines TRBV12-3 or TRBV12-4 with TRBJ1-5; no clear D. The CDR3 runs to 13 residues. V shed 3 bases and J shed 6 bases, with 9 bases lying between them. The CDR3 coding sequence is TGTGCCAGCAGTTTCAATATGGGTCAGCCCCAGCATTTT. Amino acid sequence: CASSFNMGQPQHF.

V and J are TRBV12-5 and TRBJ1-2; the D gene is possibly TRBD1 (6 bases). Germline V gene sequence: CDR1 LGHNT, CDR2 FRNRAP. This CDR3 has 14 amino acids. V was pared by 6 bases and J by 5 bases, with 16 bases between. The CDR3 sequence is CASGWDTPPYGYTF. CDR3 nucleotide sequence: TGTGCTAGTGGATGGGACACCCCGCCTTATGGCTACACCTTC.

V and J are TRBV14 and TRBJ2-1; D is perhaps TRBD1 (6 bases). Per the germline V gene, CDR1 is SGHDN and CDR2 is FVKESK. The CDR3 is 16 residues long. With 0 bases removed from V and 2 bases from J, the gap between germline ends came to 11 bases. CDR3 DNA sequence: TGTGCCAGCAGCCAAGATAATGCAGGGGCCTACAATGAGCAGTTCTTC. Translated: CASSQDNAGAYNEQFF.

The rearrangement links TRBV19 to TRBJ2-5; TRBD1 aligns across 8 bases. Germline V gene lookup returns CDR1 LNHDA and CDR2 SQIVND (reference sequence). The trim removed 3 bases at V and 4 bases at J, leaving 4 bases unmatched. The CDR3 spans 14 residues. This CDR3 reads CASSIQGARETQYF. The CDR3 coding sequence is TGTGCCAGTAGTATTCAGGGGGCACGAGAGACCCAGTACTTC.

The chain couples TRBV2 to TRBJ1-2, with D tentatively TRBD1 (5 bases). The germline V and J ends were trimmed by 8 bases and 4 bases, with 14 bases remaining between them. CDR1 SNHLY and CDR2 FYNNEI come from the germline V gene. The CDR3 is 13 residues long. The CDR3, as DNA: TGTGCCAGCGGGGGGAGGAGGGTCTATGGCTACACCTTC. Its protein is CASGGRRVYGYTF.

This sequence joins TRBV10-3 and TRBJ1-6; D gene ambiguous. V lost 2 bases and J lost 7, with 9 bases in between. This CDR3 spans 14 amino acids. Germline V CDR1 and CDR2: ENHRY, SYGVKD. CDR3 in amino acids: CAISEIVGNSPLHF. Written as DNA, the CDR3 is TGTGCCATCAGTGAGATCGTGGGGAATTCACCCCTCCACTTT.

The chain combines TRBV5-6 with TRBJ1-2; D unresolved. The CDR3 consists of 15 residues. V lost 0 bases, J lost 4 bases, and 13 bases lay in between. CDR1 and CDR2 from the germline V gene are SGHDT and YYEEEE. The CDR3 nucleotides are TGTGCCAGCAGCTTGGGGTCCGGAGGTACCTATGGCTACACCTTC. Protein sequence: CASSLGSGGTYGYTF.

The chain recombines TRBV28 with TRBJ2-7; TRBD1 agrees at 9 bases. The V segment lost 6 bases and the J segment 3 bases; nucleotides outside the gene matches: 9. The CDR3 spans 15 residues. Germline-derived CDR1 and CDR2 are MDHEN and SYDVKM. DNA for the CDR3: TGTGCCAGCAGCCTAAAAGACAGGGGGGACTACGAGCAGTACTTC. It translates to CASSLKDRGDYEQYF.

V usage is TRBV12-3 or TRBV12-4 and J usage is TRBJ2-7; no definite D call. The CDR3 spans 12 residues. V lost 2 bases and J lost 3, with 5 bases in between. CDR3 loop: CASSLPNYEQYF. Written as DNA, the CDR3 is TGTGCCAGCAGTTTACCCAACTACGAGCAGTACTTC.

The V and J genes are TRBV19 and TRBJ1-1, with D possibly TRBD1 on 6 matching bases. CDR1 is LNHDA and CDR2 is SQIVND in the germline V gene (reference sequence). This CDR3 is 15 amino acids long. Deletions cut 3 bases from V and 0 bases from J, with 11 bases between. CDR3 protein: CASSIGRGLNTEAFF. Here the CDR3 DNA reads TGTGCCAGTAGTATCGGCAGGGGTCTGAACACTGAAGCTTTCTTT.

The chain couples TRBV3-1 (or the pseudogene TRBV3-2) to TRBJ1-1; 8 nucleotides match TRBD1. This CDR3 comprises 18 residues. Germline assignment: CDR1 LGHDT and CDR2 YNNKEL (reference sequence). The junction had 13 bases not matched to a gene; V was cut back by 4 bases and J by 0 bases. The CDR3 nucleotides are TGTGCCAGCAGCCTAGACTTACTTGGACAGGGAGTGAACACTGAAGCTTTCTTT. Protein product: CASSLDLLGQGVNTEAFF.